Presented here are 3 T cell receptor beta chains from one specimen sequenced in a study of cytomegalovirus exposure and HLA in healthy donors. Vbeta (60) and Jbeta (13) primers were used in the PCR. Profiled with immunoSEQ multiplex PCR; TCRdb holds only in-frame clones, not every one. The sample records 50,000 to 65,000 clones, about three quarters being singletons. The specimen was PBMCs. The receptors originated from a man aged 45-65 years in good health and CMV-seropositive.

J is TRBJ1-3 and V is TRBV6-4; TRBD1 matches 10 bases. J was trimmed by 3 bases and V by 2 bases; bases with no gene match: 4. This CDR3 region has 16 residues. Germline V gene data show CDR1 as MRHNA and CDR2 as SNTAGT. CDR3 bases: TGTGCCAGCAGTGACAAGGGACAGGGGAATGGAAACACCATATATTTT. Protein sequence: CASSDKGQGNGNTIYF.

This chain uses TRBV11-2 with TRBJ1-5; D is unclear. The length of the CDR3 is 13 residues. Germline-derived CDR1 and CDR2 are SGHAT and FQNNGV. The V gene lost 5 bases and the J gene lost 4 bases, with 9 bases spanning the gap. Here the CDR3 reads CASSPSLNQPQHF. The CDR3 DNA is TGTGCCAGCAGCCCAAGCCTGAATCAGCCCCAGCATTTT. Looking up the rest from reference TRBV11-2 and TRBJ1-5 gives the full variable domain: EAGVAQSPRYKIIEKRQSVAFWCNPISGHATLYWYQQILGQGPKLLIQFQNNGVVDDSQLPKDRFSAERLKGVDSTLKIQPAKLEDSAVYLCASSPSLNQPQHFGDGTRLSIL.

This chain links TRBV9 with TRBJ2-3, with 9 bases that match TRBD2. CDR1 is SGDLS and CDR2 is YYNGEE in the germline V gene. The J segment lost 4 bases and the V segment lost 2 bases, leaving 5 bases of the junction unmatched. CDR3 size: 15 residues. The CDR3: CASSVLAGKADTQYF. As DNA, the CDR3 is TGTGCCAGCAGCGTTCTAGCGGGGAAGGCAGATACGCAGTATTTT.